The present T cell receptor (beta chain) was sequenced within a study of T cell responses to AZD1222 COVID-19 vaccine. This CDR3 comprises 13 residues. Germline values: CDR1 SGHRS, CDR2 YFSETQ. V lost 5 bases and J lost 3, with 11 bases in between. Doses given second, at about 4 or about 12 weeks, were pooled. Libraries were prepared by immunoSEQ multiplex PCR; TCRdb keeps only in-frame clonotypes and omits some of them. Counted here are nearly 95,000 clones, 85% to 90% occurring once; the ten biggest clones make up more than 2%. This sequence joins TRBV5-1 and TRBJ1-2, with D unresolved. The specimen was peripheral blood, collected 28 days after the second AZD1222 dose. This clonotype was sampled from an adult who received the AZD1222 COVID-19 vaccine. This CDR3 reads CASRPGNDYGYTF. The DNA of the CDR3 is TGCGCCAGCAGACCGGGGAATGACTATGGCTACACCTTC.